The 18 T cell receptor beta chains below all came from one sample that was sequenced in a study of blood T cell repertoires in COVID-19. The assay was immunoSEQ multiplex PCR, and TCRdb's table has in-frame clones only and misses some. The sample yields roughly 80,000 clones, 84% seen once. The sequenced material came from peripheral blood. The source is a man aged 50-59 years with acute or convalescent COVID-19.

This clone is a singleton in its sample. The chain joins TRBV19 to TRBJ1-2; 7 bases agree with TRBD1. The length of the CDR3 is 13 residues. The germline V gene encodes CDR1 LNHDA and CDR2 SQIVND (reference sequence). Trimming cost V 3 bases and J 2 bases; bases outside gene matches: 0. DNA of the CDR3: TGTGCCAGTAGTATGACAGGGAACTATGGCTACACCTTC. Encoded protein: CASSMTGNYGYTF.

The genes are TRBV7-2 and TRBJ1-6, with 9 bases identical to TRBD1. Germline values: CDR1 SGHTA, CDR2 FQGNSA. The CDR3 has 14 amino acids. J gave up 13 bases and V 5 bases, and 9 bases lay outside the gene matches. In nucleotides, the CDR3 is TGTGCCAGCAGCCAGGACAGGGGCGCAATCCCCCTCCACTTT. Encoded protein: CASSQDRGAIPLHF.

The rearrangement links TRBV6-5 to TRBJ1-4, with D maybe TRBD1 (5 bases). V was cut by 8 bases and J by 1 base, with 8 bases left in between. The CDR3 runs to 13 residues. Germline CDR1 MNHEY, CDR2 SVGAGI. CDR3 region: CASRRGTNEKLFF. The CDR3 DNA sequence: TGTGCCAGCCGGAGGGGAACTAATGAAAAACTGTTTTTT.

This chain links TRBV12-5 with TRBJ2-1, with 10 positions matching TRBD2. The CDR3 is 16 amino acids. Germline V lookup: CDR1 LGHNT, CDR2 FRNRAP. After removal of 5 bases from V and 8 bases from J, the junction contained 12 bases not matched to a gene. CDR3 sequence: CASGATSGGARYEQFF. CDR3 coding DNA: TGTGCTAGTGGTGCAACGAGCGGGGGGGCCCGTTATGAGCAGTTCTTC.

The chain's CDR3 is CASSSGNSNQPQHF. CDR3 nucleotides: TGTGCCAGCAGTTCGGGTAATAGCAATCAGCCCCAGCATTTT. The gene calls are TRBV6-6 and TRBJ1-5; no definite D call. V gave up 4 bases and J gave up 0 bases, with 7 bases separating them. This CDR3 is 14 amino acids long. Germline values: CDR1 MNHNY, CDR2 SVGAGI (reference sequence).

The rearrangement joins TRBV4-1 to TRBJ1-1, with D maybe TRBD1 (5 bases). Germline CDR1 MGHRA, CDR2 YSYEKL. The ends were cut back, 1 base at V and 5 bases at J, with 11 bases in the middle. The CDR3 spans 14 residues. CDR3 nucleotides: TGCGCCAGCAGCCAAGGTTGGGGGGTGACTGAAGCTTTCTTT. Encoded protein: CASSQGWGVTEAFF.

This chain uses TRBV20-1 with TRBJ2-5; D is unclear. V was pared by 2 bases and J by 3 bases, with 4 bases between. CDR3 size: 11 residues. Germline V lookup: CDR1 DFQATT, CDR2 SNEGSKA (reference sequence). CDR3 in amino acids: CSARPEETQYF. Here the CDR3 DNA reads TGCAGTGCTAGACCAGAAGAGACCCAGTACTTC.

The chain employs TRBV19 and TRBJ2-3; a possible D gene is TRBD2 (5 bases). V was shortened by 6 bases and J by 4 bases, with 17 bases between the two germline ends. This CDR3 is built from 15 residues. The germline CDR1 and CDR2 sequences are LNHDA and SQIVND (reference sequence). The CDR3 DNA reads TGTGCCAGTAGCCTAGGAGGCCAAAGATCAGATACGCAGTATTTT. Residues: CASSLGGQRSDTQYF.

This chain joins TRBV5-1 and TRBJ2-5, with 7 bases aligning to TRBD2. In germline, CDR1 is SGHRS, CDR2 YFSETQ. Losses at the gene ends were 0 bases for V and 5 bases for J; bases not matched to a gene: 10. The CDR3 extends over 16 amino acids. The CDR3, as DNA: TGCGCCAGCAGCTTGGACCTAACTAGCGATATCGAGACCCAGTACTTC. It codes for CASSLDLTSDIETQYF. The variable domain in full, with the rest retrieved from reference TRBV5-1 and TRBJ2-5, is KAGVTQTPRYLIKTRGQQVTLSCSPISGHRSVSWYQQTPGQGLQFLFEYFSETQRNKGNFPGRFSGRQFSNSRSEMNVSTLELGDSALYLCASSLDLTSDIETQYFGPGTRLLVL.

The chain couples TRBV4-1 to TRBJ1-4; no definite D call. Per the germline V gene, CDR1 is MGHRA and CDR2 is YSYEKL. Trimming cost V 1 base and J 0 bases, with 9 bases left between them. The CDR3 totals 16 residues. CDR3 loop: CASSQGTMATNEKLFF. The CDR3 region has the DNA TGCGCCAGCAGCCAAGGGACTATGGCAACTAATGAAAAACTGTTTTTT.

The chain combines TRBV11-2 with TRBJ2-1, with a tentative D call TRBD2 (6 bases). Germline-derived CDR1 and CDR2 are SGHAT and FQNNGV. Trimming removed 4 bases at V and 5 bases at J, with 12 bases between. This CDR3 contains 14 residues. CDR3 in DNA: TGTGCCAGCAGCTCCCAGCGGGCAGACAATGAGCAGTTCTTC. This translates into CASSSQRADNEQFF.

The V and J genes are TRBV29-1 and TRBJ2-1, with 7 bases lining up with TRBD2. Germline values: CDR1 SQVTM, CDR2 ANQGSEA. Trimming at V came to 4 bases and at J to 5 bases, leaving 8 bases not matched to a gene. The CDR3 contains 14 residues. The CDR3 DNA reads TGCAGCGTTGGGGCTAGCGGATATGACAATGAGCAGTTCTTC. Translated: CSVGASGYDNEQFF.

The chain links TRBV9 to TRBJ2-1, with 8 bases fitting TRBD2. The length of the CDR3 is 15 residues. The junction had 10 bases not matched to a gene; V was cut back by 2 bases and J by 9 bases. Per the germline V gene, CDR1 is SGDLS and CDR2 is YYNGEE. CDR3 residues: CASSVEGSGMLEQFF. CDR3 DNA sequence: TGTGCCAGCAGCGTGGAGGGTAGCGGGATGCTTGAGCAGTTCTTC.

In this sample, this clone is medium-sized. V and J are TRBV6-5 and TRBJ1-1; no definite D call. This CDR3 is 13 amino acids long. Germline lookup yields CDR1 MNHEY and CDR2 SVGAGI. Trimming took 8 bases from V and 1 from J, leaving 11 bases between them. CDR3 DNA sequence: TGTGCCAGCTCCCCTCGGGGGAACACTGAAGCTTTCTTT. Protein: CASSPRGNTEAFF.

V usage is TRBV7-9 and J usage is TRBJ2-3, with 8 bases matching TRBD2. The junction had 10 bases not matched to a gene; V was cut back by 1 base and J by 1 base. The CDR3 totals 18 residues. CDR1 and CDR2 (germline): SEHNR, FQNEAQ (reference sequence). The DNA of the CDR3 is TGTGCCAGCAGCTTAGGATCTATGGGAGCGGGGGGCACAGATACGCAGTATTTT. It translates to CASSLGSMGAGGTDTQYF.

This clone was seen more than once but under ten times. The chain has TRBV5-8 and TRBJ2-2; D might be TRBD2 (6 bases). V was clipped by 1 base and J by 4 bases, with 8 bases between them. Germline V CDR1 and CDR2: SGHTS, YDEGEE. This CDR3 contains 14 residues. This chain's CDR3 is CASSLSGSTGELFF. DNA for the CDR3: TGTGCCAGCAGCTTGTCCGGGAGCACCGGGGAGCTGTTTTTT.

The CDR3 coding sequence is TGTGCCAGCAGCTCACCGGTGGGAAACACCATATATTTT. Translating gives CASSSPVGNTIYF. V usage is TRBV6-5 and J usage is TRBJ1-3; unclear D gene. This CDR3 has 13 residues. CDR1 is MNHEY and CDR2 is SVGAGI in the germline V gene. Trimming took off 6 bases at V and 4 bases at J, with 10 bases between the two ends.

The chain is built from TRBV9 and TRBJ1-2; 9 bases match TRBD1. The CDR3 is 15 amino acids. Trimming at V came to 0 bases and at J to 6 bases, leaving 6 bases not matched to a gene. CDR1 is SGDLS and CDR2 is YYNGEE in the germline V gene. The CDR3 DNA reads TGTGCCAGCAGCGTAGACTGGACAGGGGTAAATGGCTACACCTTC. Its protein is CASSVDWTGVNGYTF. The whole variable domain, remainder taken from reference TRBV9 and TRBJ1-2, is DSGVTQTPKHLITATGQRVTLRCSPRSGDLSVYWYQQSLDQGLQFLIQYYNGEERAKGNILERFSAQQFPDLHSELNLSSLELGDSALYFCASSVDWTGVNGYTFGSGTRLTVV.